The T cell receptor beta chain under discussion was sequenced for a study of multiple sclerosis patients with progressive multifocal leukoencephalopathy. Study outcomes and limitations: At PML onset, no shared TRBV or TRBJ gene usage was seen. Expanded clones at PML onset predated and persisted through natalizumab therapy.

As for this clone: The antigen remains undetermined.

V was clipped by 4 bases and J by 9 bases, with 16 bases between them. Per germline, CDR1 LNHDA and CDR2 SQIVND (reference sequence). This CDR3 is 13 amino acids long. Using immunoSEQ multiplex PCR, the repertoire was profiled, and TCRdb retains in-frame clones only, with some absent. In the table there are fewer than 40,000 clones, around 91% of which are singletons. Time point meaning: before natalizumab initiation. The T0 samples predate the first natalizumab infusion. The sample consisted of PBMCs. This chain uses TRBV19 with TRBJ2-7; either TRBD1 or TRBD2 may fit D (5 bases each). This receptor was obtained from a human donor with multiple sclerosis. Here the CDR3 reads CASSTGRGRGQYF. The CDR3 nucleotides read TGTGCCAGTAGTACCGGCCGGGGCCGGGGGCAGTACTTC.